This T cell receptor (beta chain) emerged from a study of control samples from healthy donors and cancer patients. Only in-frame clones appear in the TCRdb table, and some are missing; sequencing was by immunoSEQ multiplex PCR. The sample has about 89,000 clones, around nine tenths seen once; the top ten hold 20% to 25%. The CDR3 sequence is 17 residues long. Per the germline V gene, CDR1 is MGHRA and CDR2 is YSYEKL. The V segment lost 0 bases and the J segment 2 bases; nucleotides outside the gene matches: 9. The material sequenced was blood. The chain joins TRBV4-1 to TRBJ2-7, with 8 bases fitting TRBD1. This TCR was recovered from a man aged 25 to 45 in good health. In DNA, the CDR3 is TGCGCCAGCAGCCAAGATACCCATCCGACAGGGGCCTACGAGCAGTACGTC. It is translated as CASSQDTHPTGAYEQYV.